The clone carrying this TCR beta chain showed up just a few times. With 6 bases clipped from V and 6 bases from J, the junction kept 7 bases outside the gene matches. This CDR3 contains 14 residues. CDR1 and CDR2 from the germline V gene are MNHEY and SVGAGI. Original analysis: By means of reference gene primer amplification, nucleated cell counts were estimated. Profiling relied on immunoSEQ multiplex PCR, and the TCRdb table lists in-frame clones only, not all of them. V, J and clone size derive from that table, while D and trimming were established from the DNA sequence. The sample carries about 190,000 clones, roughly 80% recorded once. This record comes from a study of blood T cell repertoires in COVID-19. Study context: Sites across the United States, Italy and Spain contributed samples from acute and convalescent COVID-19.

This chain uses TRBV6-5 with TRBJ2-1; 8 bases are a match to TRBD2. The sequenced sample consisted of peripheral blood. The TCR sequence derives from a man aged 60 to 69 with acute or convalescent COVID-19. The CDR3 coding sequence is TGTGCCAGCAGGAGCGGGAGTATTAGCAATGAGCAGTTCTTC. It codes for CASRSGSISNEQFF.